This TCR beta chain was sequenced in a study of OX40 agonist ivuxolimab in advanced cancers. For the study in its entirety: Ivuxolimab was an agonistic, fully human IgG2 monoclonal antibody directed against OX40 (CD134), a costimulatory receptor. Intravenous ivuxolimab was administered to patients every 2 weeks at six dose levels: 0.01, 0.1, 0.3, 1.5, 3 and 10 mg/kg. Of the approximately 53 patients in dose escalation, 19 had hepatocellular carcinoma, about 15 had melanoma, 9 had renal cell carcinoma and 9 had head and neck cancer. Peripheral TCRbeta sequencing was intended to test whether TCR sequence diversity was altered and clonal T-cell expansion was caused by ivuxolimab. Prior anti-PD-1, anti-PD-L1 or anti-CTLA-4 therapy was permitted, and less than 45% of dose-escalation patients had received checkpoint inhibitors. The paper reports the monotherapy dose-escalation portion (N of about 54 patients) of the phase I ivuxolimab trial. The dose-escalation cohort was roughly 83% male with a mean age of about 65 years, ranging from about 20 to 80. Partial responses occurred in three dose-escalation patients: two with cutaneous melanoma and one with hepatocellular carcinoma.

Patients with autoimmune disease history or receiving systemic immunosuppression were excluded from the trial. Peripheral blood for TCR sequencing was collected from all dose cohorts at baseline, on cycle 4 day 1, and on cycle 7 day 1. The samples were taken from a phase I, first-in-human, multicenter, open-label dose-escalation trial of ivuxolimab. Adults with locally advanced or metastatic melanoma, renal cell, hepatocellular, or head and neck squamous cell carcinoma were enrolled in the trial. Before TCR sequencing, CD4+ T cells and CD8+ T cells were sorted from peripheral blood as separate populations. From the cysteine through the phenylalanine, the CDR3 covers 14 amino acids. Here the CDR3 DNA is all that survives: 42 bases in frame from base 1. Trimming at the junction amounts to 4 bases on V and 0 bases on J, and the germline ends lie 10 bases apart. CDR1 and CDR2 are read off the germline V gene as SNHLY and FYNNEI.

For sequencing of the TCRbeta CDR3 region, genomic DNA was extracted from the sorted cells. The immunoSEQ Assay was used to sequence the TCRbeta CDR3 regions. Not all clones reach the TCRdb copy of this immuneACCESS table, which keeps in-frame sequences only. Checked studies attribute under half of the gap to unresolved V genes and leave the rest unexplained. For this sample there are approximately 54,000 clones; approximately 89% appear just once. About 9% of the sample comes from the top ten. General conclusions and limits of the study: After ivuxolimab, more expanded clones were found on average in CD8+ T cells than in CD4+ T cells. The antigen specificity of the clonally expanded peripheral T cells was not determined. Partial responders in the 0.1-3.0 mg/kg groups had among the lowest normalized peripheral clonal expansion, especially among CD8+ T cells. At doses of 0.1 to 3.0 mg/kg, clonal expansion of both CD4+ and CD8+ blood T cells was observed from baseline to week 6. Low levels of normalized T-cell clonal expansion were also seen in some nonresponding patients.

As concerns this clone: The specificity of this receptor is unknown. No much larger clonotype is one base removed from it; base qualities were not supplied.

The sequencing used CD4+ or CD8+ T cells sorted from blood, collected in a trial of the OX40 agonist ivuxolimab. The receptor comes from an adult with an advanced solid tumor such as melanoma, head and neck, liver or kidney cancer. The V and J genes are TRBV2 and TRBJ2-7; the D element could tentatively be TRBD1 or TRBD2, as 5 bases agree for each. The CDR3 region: CASSVPGSSYEQYF. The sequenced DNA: TGTGCCAGCAGTGTTCCAGGGAGCTCCTACGAGCAGTACTTC.